In its sample, the clone carrying this T cell receptor (beta chain) was seen many times. TCRdb redid the calling of the 5' RACE reads with MiXCR, one entry per CDR3 protein. The table includes tens of thousands of distinct CDR3 sequences, approximately 25% detected once. This CDR3 has 11 residues. Trimming took off 5 bases at V and 17 bases at J, with 13 bases between the two ends. V gene TRBV12-3 or TRBV12-4 combines with J gene TRBJ1-6; D uncertain. Sequenced sample: tumor-infiltrating naive CD4+ T cells sorted from the breast tumor. Subset of the sample: naive CD4+ T cells, CD4+CD45RA+CD25-. The clonotype comes from a female donor with breast cancer. The CDR3, as DNA: TGTGCCAGCAGTCAAACACAGAGCATCCACTTT. Its protein product is CASSQTQSIHF.